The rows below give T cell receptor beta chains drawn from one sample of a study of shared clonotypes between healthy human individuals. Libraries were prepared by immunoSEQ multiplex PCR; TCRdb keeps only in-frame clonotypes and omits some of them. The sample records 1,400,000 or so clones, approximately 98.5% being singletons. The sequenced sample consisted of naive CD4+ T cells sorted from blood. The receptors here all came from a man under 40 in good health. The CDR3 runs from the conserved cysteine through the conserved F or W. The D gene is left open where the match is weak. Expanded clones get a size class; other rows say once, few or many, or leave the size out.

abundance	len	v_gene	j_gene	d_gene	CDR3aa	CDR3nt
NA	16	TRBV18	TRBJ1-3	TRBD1	CASSRGTVRSGNTIYF	TGTGCCAGCTCACGAGGGACAGTTCGCTCTGGAAACACCATATATTTT
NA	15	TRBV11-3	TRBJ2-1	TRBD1	CASSPTGTTYNEQFF	TGTGCCAGCAGCCCGACAGGGACCACCTACAATGAGCAGTTCTTC
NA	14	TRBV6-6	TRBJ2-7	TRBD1	CASSQNRGPYEQYF	TGTGCCAGCAGCCAAAACAGGGGGCCCTACGAGCAGTACTTC
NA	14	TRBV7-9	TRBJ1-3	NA	CASSPQKDSGTIYF	TGTGCCAGCAGCCCTCAGAAAGACAGCGGCACCATATATTTT
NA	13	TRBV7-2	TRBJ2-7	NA	CASLKGGLGEQYF	TGTGCCAGCCTAAAGGGAGGTCTAGGCGAGCAGTACTTC
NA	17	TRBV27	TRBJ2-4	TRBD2	CASSLSPLAGSKNIQYF	TGTGCCAGCAGCCTTAGCCCCCTAGCGGGAAGCAAAAACATTCAGTACTTC
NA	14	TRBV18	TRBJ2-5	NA	CASSPRDTQETQYF	TGTGCCAGCTCACCCCGGGACACCCAAGAGACCCAGTACTTC
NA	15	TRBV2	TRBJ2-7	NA	CASGMASGSSYEQYF	TGTGCCAGCGGGATGGCCTCCGGGAGCTCCTACGAGCAGTACTTC
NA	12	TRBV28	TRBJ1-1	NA	CASLQTNTEAFF	TGTGCCAGCCTCCAGACGAACACTGAAGCTTTCTTT
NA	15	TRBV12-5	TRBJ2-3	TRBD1	CASGSGGDSTDTQYF	TGTGCTAGTGGTTCAGGGGGCGATAGCACAGATACGCAGTATTTT
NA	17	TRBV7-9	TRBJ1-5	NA	CASSLSPGSRSNQPQHF	TGTGCCAGCAGCTTATCCCCGGGAAGTCGTAGCAATCAGCCCCAGCATTTT
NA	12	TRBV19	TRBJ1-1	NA	CASSIPDTEAFF	TGTGCCAGTAGTATTCCGGACACTGAAGCTTTCTTT
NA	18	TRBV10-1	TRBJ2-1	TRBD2	CASRDLPIGLAGGNEQFF	TGCGCCAGCAGAGACCTTCCGATAGGACTAGCGGGAGGCAATGAGCAGTTCTTC
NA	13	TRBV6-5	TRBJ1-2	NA	CASRDGQRDGYTF	TGTGCCAGCAGGGACGGACAAAGGGATGGCTACACCTTC
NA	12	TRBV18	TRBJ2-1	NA	CASSPPSEEQFF	TGTGCCAGCTCACCACCGTCGGAGGAGCAGTTCTTC
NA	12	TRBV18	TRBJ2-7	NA	CASRDNPHEQYF	TGTGCCAGCCGGGACAACCCCCACGAGCAGTACTTC
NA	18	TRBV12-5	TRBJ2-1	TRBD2	CASGPPPRLAGSYNEQFF	TGTGCTAGTGGTCCACCGCCTCGACTAGCGGGCTCCTACAATGAGCAGTTCTTC
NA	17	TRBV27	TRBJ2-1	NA	CASSLHNLPSSYNEQFF	TGTGCCAGCAGTTTACACAACCTGCCCTCGTCCTACAATGAGCAGTTCTTC
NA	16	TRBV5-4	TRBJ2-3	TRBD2	CASSPRTSGNTDTQYF	TGTGCCAGCAGCCCTCGGACTAGCGGGAACACAGATACGCAGTATTTT
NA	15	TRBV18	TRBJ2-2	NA	CASSPQGPNTGELFF	TGTGCCAGCTCACCACAGGGCCCGAACACCGGGGAGCTGTTTTTT
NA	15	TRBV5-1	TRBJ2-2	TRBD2	CASSSVAGGTGELFF	TGCGCCAGCAGCTCGGTAGCGGGAGGCACCGGGGAGCTGTTTTTT
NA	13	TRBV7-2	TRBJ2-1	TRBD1	CASSSRDRAEQFF	TGTGCCAGCAGCTCCCGTGACAGGGCTGAGCAGTTCTTC
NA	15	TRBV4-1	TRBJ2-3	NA	CASRSGEGSTDTQYF	TGCGCCAGCCGATCGGGAGAGGGTAGCACAGATACGCAGTATTTT
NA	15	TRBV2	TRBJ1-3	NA	CASSNNDLPGNTIYF	TGTGCCAGCAGTAACAACGATCTCCCTGGAAACACCATATATTTT
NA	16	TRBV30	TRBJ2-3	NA	CAWSVLNYGGSDTQYF	TGTGCCTGGAGTGTACTTAACTACGGGGGTTCAGATACGCAGTATTTT
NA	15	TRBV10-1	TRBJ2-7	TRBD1	CASSEPGQGTIEQYF	TGCGCCAGCAGTGAACCGGGACAGGGGACCATCGAGCAGTACTTC
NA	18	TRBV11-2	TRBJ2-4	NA	CASSQGRGQRILKNIQYF	TGTGCCAGCAGCCAGGGCAGGGGCCAGCGCATTCTCAAAAACATTCAGTACTTC
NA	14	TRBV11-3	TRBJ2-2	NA	CASSHREVTGELFF	TGTGCCAGCTCACACAGGGAGGTCACCGGGGAGCTGTTTTTT
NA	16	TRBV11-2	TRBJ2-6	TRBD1	CASSELQGPGANVLTF	TGTGCCAGCAGCGAACTACAGGGGCCTGGGGCCAACGTCCTGACTTTC
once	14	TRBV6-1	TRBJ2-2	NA	CASSVKTVPGELFF	TGTGCCAGCAGTGTAAAGACCGTCCCCGGGGAGCTGTTTTTT
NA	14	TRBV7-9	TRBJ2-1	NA	CASSFSSGSGEQFF	TGTGCCAGCAGCTTTAGTTCCGGTTCCGGCGAGCAGTTCTTC
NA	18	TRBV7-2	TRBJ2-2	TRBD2	CASSLAGLAGGRTGELFF	TGTGCCAGCAGCTTAGCGGGACTAGCGGGAGGGCGGACCGGGGAGCTGTTTTTT
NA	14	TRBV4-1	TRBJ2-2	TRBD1	CASSLTGVPGELFF	TGCGCCAGCAGCCTTACAGGGGTTCCCGGGGAGCTGTTTTTT
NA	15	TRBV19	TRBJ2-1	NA	CASSIIAGSYNEQFF	TGTGCCAGTAGTATTATCGCGGGCTCCTACAATGAGCAGTTCTTC
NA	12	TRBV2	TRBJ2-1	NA	CASSERLNEQFF	TGTGCCAGCAGTGAAAGGCTTAATGAGCAGTTCTTC
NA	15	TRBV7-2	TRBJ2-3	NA	CATFKLAHNTDTQYF	TGTGCCACCTTTAAACTAGCCCATAACACAGATACGCAGTATTTT
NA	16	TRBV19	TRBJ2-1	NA	CASTKGSGRAYNEQFF	TGTGCCAGTACAAAGGGTTCCGGGAGAGCATACAATGAGCAGTTCTTC
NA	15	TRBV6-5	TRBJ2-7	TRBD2	CASTSGQRGNYEQYF	TGTGCCAGCACCTCTGGCCAGCGGGGGAACTACGAGCAGTACTTC
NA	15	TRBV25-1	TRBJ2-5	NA	CASSEFGFAEETQYF	TGTGCCAGCAGTGAATTTGGGTTTGCGGAAGAGACCCAGTACTTC
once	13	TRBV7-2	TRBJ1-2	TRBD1	CASSPGGFYGYTF	TGTGCCAGCAGCCCAGGGGGCTTCTATGGCTACACCTTC
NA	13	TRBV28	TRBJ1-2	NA	CATRRTVIYGYTF	TGTGCCACCAGACGGACAGTGATCTATGGCTACACCTTC
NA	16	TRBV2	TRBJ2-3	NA	CASSDIVWGRTDTQYF	TGTGCCAGCAGTGATATCGTCTGGGGCAGAACGGATACGCAGTATTTT
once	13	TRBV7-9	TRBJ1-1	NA	CASSRDTNTEAFF	TGTGCCAGCAGCCGGGACACTAACACTGAAGCTTTCTTT
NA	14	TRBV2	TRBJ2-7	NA	CASSEVYQRYEQYF	TGTGCCAGCAGTGAAGTCTACCAGCGCTACGAGCAGTACTTC
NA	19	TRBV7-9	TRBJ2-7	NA	CASSSRINLQGKSSYEQYF	TGTGCCAGCAGCTCCCGAATAAATCTACAGGGTAAGAGCTCCTACGAGCAGTACTTC
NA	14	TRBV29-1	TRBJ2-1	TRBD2	CSVLTSGSYNEQFF	TGCAGCGTTCTGACTAGCGGGAGCTACAATGAGCAGTTCTTC
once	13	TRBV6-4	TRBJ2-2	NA	CASKATNTGELFF	TGTGCCAGCAAGGCTACGAACACCGGGGAGCTGTTTTTT
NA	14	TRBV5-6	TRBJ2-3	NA	CASTRTLRTDTQYF	TGTGCCAGCACCAGGACGTTACGGACAGATACGCAGTATTTT